A single T cell receptor beta chain is shown here with its context. Its antigen is as yet unknown. Germline CDR1 is KGHSH and CDR2 is LQKENI. The length of the CDR3 is 17 residues. Trimming removed 4 bases from V and 0 bases from J, with 16 bases in between. The sample is drawn from a study of T cell responses to AZD1222 COVID-19 vaccine. Study outcomes and limitations: Regions 160-218 and 743-854 dominated among vaccine-associated CD4 TCRs spanning spike. The study found Spike-specific TCR breadth and depth rose after two AZD1222 doses.

TCRdb keeps only in-frame clones here, not all; method: immunoSEQ multiplex PCR. The table has around 95,000 clones, more than 75% seen once. The TCR was taken from an adult in good health. The material sequenced was peripheral blood, taken on day 0 of AZD1222 vaccination. This chain links TRBV18 with TRBJ1-5, with D uncertain. CDR3 in amino acids: CASSQGTPDVSNQPQHF. The CDR3 DNA reads TGTGCCAGCTCACAGGGTACCCCGGACGTTAGCAATCAGCCCCAGCATTTT.